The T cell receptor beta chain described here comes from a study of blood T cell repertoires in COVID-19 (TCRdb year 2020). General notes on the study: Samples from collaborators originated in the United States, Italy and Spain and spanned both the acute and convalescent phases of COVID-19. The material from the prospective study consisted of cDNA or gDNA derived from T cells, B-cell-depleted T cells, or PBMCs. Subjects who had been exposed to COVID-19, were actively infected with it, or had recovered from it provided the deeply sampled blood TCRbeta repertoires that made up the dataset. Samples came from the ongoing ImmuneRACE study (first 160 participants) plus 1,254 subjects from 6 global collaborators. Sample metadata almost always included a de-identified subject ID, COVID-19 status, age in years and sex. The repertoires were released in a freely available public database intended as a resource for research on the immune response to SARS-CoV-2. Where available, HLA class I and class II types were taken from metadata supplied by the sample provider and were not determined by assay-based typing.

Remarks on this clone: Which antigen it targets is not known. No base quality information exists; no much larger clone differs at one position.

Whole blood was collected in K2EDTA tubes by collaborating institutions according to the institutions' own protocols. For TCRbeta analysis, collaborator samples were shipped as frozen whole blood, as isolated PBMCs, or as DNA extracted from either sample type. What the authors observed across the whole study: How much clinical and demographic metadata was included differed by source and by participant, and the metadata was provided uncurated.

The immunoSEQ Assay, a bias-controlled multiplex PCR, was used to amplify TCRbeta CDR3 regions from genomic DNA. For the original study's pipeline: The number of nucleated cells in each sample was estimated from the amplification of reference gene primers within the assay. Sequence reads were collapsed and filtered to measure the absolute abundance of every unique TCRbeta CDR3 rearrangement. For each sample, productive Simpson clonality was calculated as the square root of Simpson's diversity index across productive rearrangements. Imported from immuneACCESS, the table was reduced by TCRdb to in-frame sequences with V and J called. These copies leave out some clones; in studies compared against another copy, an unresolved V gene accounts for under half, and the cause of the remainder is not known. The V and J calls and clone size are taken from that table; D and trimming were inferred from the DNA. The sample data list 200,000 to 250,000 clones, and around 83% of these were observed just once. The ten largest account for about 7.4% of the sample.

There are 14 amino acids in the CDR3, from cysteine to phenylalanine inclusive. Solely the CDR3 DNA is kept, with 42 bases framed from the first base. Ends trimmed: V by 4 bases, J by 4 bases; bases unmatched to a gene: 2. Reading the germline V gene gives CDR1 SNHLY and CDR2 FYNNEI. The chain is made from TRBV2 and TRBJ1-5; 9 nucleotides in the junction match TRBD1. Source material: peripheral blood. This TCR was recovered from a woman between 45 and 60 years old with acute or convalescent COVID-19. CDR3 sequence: CASSVQGANQPQHF. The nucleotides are TGTGCCAGCAGTGTACAGGGGGCTAATCAGCCCCAGCATTTT.